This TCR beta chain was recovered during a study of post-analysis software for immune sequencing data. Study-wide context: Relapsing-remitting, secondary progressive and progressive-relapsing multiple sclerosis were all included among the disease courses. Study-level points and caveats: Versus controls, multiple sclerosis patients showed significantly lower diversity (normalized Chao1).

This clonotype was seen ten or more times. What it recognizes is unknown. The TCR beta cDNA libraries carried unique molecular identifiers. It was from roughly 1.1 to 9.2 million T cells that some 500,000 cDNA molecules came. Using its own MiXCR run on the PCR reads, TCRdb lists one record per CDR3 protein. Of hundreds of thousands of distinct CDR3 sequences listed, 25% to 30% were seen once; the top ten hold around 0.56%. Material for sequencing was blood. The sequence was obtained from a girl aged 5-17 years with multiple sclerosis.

The CDR3 loop reads CSARTESTDTQYF. The CDR3 coding sequence is TGCAGTGCTAGAACGGAAAGCACAGATACGCAGTATTTT. The chain has TRBV20-1 and TRBJ2-3; D call uncertain. The germline gives CDR1 DFQATT, CDR2 SNEGSKA (reference sequence). The CDR3 loop spans 13 amino acids. The V end lost 2 bases, the J end lost 0 bases, and 6 bases lay between the germline ends.